A single sample is the source of the 14 T cell receptor beta chains below, sequenced in a study of blood T cell repertoires in COVID-19. Sequencing was performed with immunoSEQ multiplex PCR; in TCRdb, only in-frame clones are kept and a portion is missing. The sample includes roughly 440,000 clones, around 88% of them seen just once. Sequencing input: peripheral blood. The receptor set was obtained from a woman aged 45-65 years with COVID-19, enrolled during active disease.

Points on this clone: Other DNA sequences from this sample encode an identical CDR3 as well. The V call is TRBV5-1, the J call TRBJ1-2; D possibly corresponds to TRBD1 (5 bases). The CDR3 length is 14 residues. V was trimmed by 0 bases and J by 2 bases, leaving 8 bases between them. The germline V gene encodes CDR1 SGHRS and CDR2 YFSETQ. CDR3 bases: TGCGCCAGCAGCTTGGGGCAGGGAAACTATGGCTACACCTTC. This encodes CASSLGQGNYGYTF.

CDR3 protein: CASSELGATAYGGDGYTF. In DNA, the CDR3 is TGTGCCAGCAGTGAATTAGGGGCGACAGCGTACGGTGGGGATGGCTACACCTTC. This rearrangement joins TRBV25-1 to TRBJ1-2; possibly TRBD1 for D (5 bases). V was trimmed by 1 base and J by 6 bases, leaving 24 bases between them. The CDR3 runs 18 residues. Germline CDR1 is MGHDK and CDR2 is SYGVNS.

The V and J genes are TRBV6-5 and TRBJ1-2; D unclear. The V end lost 2 bases, the J end lost 8 bases, and 15 bases lay between the germline ends. Germline CDR1 is MNHEY and CDR2 is SVGAGI. CDR3 size: 14 residues. CDR3 region: CASSYAPIAGGYTF. DNA of the CDR3: TGTGCCAGCAGTTACGCCCCTATCGCGGGGGGCTACACCTTC.

The chain links TRBV30 to TRBJ1-3; D not certain. The CDR3 runs to 14 residues. Trimming cost V 6 bases and J 4 bases, with 16 bases left between them. The germline CDR1 and CDR2 sequences are GTSNPN and SVGIG (reference sequence). The CDR3 region is CACRAVPRGNTIYF. CDR3 DNA: TGTGCCTGTAGAGCAGTTCCTAGGGGAAACACCATATATTTT.

This rearrangement joins TRBV27 to TRBJ1-2; D gene unclear. CDR1 and CDR2 from the germline V gene are MNHEY and SMNVEV (reference sequence). V lost 4 bases, J lost 0 bases, and 12 bases lay in between. The CDR3 spans 15 residues. CDR3: CASSSFLGANYGYTF. CDR3 DNA sequence: TGTGCCAGCAGTTCCTTCTTGGGAGCTAACTATGGCTACACCTTC.

The chain carries TRBV25-1 and TRBJ1-1; TRBD1 is a possible D gene (5 bases). The CDR3 has 15 amino acids. Germline V gene sequence: CDR1 MGHDK, CDR2 SYGVNS. V lost 0 bases to trimming and J lost 8 bases, with 16 bases between them. The CDR3 nucleotides read TGTGCCAGCAGTGAATATACTCGGGGCCGGGGGGAAGCTTTCTTT. As protein: CASSEYTRGRGEAFF.

V gene TRBV27 combines with J gene TRBJ1-2; unclear D gene. Trimming cost V 6 bases and J 4 bases, with 18 bases left between them. This CDR3 spans 15 amino acids. Germline V gene data show CDR1 as MNHEY and CDR2 as SMNVEV (reference sequence). As DNA, the CDR3 is TGTGCCAGCAGCCAAAACGGGGTAGGGAGCTATGGCTACACCTTC. Amino acids: CASSQNGVGSYGYTF.

The V call is TRBV9, the J call TRBJ1-1; the match to TRBD1 covers 8 bases. J gave up 4 bases and V 6 bases, and 8 bases lay outside the gene matches. The CDR3 runs 14 residues. Germline loops: CDR1 SGDLS, CDR2 YYNGEE. CDR3 protein: CASTGGDTGTEAFF. CDR3 in DNA: TGTGCCAGCACAGGGGGCGACACGGGCACTGAAGCTTTCTTT.

The CDR3 spells CASSRGSNYGYTF. The CDR3 nucleotides read TGTGCCAGCAGCCGGGGGTCTAACTATGGCTACACCTTC. The J gene is TRBJ1-2, the V gene TRBV6-6, with D maybe TRBD1 (5 bases). The V end lost 6 bases, the J end lost 0 bases, and 8 bases lay between the germline ends. The CDR3 has 13 residues. Germline V gene sequence: CDR1 MNHNY, CDR2 SVGAGI (reference sequence).

The chain has TRBV3-1 (or the pseudogene TRBV3-2) and TRBJ1-6; possibly TRBD1 for D (6 bases). V shed 2 bases and J shed 9 bases, with 14 bases lying between them. Germline assignment: CDR1 LGHDT and CDR2 YNNKEL (reference sequence). The CDR3 is 15 residues long. CDR3 amino acids: CASSQQNRAFSPLHF. CDR3 sequence (DNA): TGTGCCAGCAGCCAACAGAACAGGGCATTTTCACCCCTCCACTTT.

This sequence joins TRBV5-6 and TRBJ1-5; 8 nucleotides line up with TRBD1. The ends lost 2 bases at V and 1 base at J; junction bases unmatched: 8. The CDR3 spans 17 residues. CDR1 is SGHDT and CDR2 is YYEEEE in the germline V gene. The CDR3 nucleotides are TGTGCCAGCAGCTTAGGGGCAGGGGGCCCAAGCAATCAGCCCCAGCATTTT. It codes for CASSLGAGGPSNQPQHF.

This clone came up a few times. The chain is built from TRBV25-1 and TRBJ1-1; D gene ambiguous. This CDR3 region has 15 residues. Germline V lookup: CDR1 MGHDK, CDR2 SYGVNS. The germline V and J ends were trimmed by 4 bases and 1 base, with 13 bases remaining between them. Here the CDR3 DNA reads TGTGCCAGCAGTGCCTCAATAGGAGGGAACACTGAAGCTTTCTTT. This translates into CASSASIGGNTEAFF.

This chain connects TRBV5-1 to TRBJ1-2; D not resolved. The CDR3 contains 15 residues. Germline values: CDR1 SGHRS, CDR2 YFSETQ. The V and J ends lost 5 bases and 0 bases respectively, with 14 bases between them. CDR3 sequence: CASRWSGLANYGYTF. The CDR3 DNA is TGCGCCAGCAGATGGTCAGGCTTAGCTAACTATGGCTACACCTTC.

V is TRBV6-1 and J is TRBJ2-7; TRBD1 aligns across 7 bases. CDR3 length: 15 amino acids. CDR1 is MNHNS, CDR2 SASEGT, per germline. The V and J ends lost 3 bases and 0 bases, in that order; junction bases with no gene match: 5. CDR3 nucleotides: TGTGCCAGCAGTGATATCGGGACAGCCTCCTACGAGCAGTACTTC. It is translated as CASSDIGTASYEQYF.